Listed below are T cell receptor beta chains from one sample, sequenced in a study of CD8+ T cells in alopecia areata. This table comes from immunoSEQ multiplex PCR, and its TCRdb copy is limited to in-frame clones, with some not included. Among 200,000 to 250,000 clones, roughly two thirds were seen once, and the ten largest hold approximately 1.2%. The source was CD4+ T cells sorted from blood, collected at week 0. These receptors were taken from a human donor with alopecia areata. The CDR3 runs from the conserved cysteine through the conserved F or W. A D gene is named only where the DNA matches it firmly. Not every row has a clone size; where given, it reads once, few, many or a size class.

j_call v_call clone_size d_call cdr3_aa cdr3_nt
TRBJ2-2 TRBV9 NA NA CASGEGKTGELFF TGTGCCAGCGGGGAAGGAAAGACCGGGGAGCTGTTTTTT
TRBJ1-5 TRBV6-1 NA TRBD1 CASSEEGASNQPQHF TGTGCCAGCAGTGAGGAGGGGGCAAGCAATCAGCCCCAGCATTTT
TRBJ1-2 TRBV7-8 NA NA CASMGRTGYGYTF TGTGCCAGCATGGGACGGACTGGCTATGGCTACACCTTC
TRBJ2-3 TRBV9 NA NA CASRGATDTQYF TGTGCCAGCAGGGGGGCCACAGATACGCAGTATTTT
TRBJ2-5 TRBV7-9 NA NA CASSLRDWYQETQYF TGTGCCAGCAGCTTACGGGACTGGTACCAAGAGACCCAGTACTTC
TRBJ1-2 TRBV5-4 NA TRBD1 CASTWTGSYGYTF TGTGCCAGCACGTGGACAGGGAGTTATGGCTACACCTTC
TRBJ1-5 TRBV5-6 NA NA CASSSSLNGRNQPQHF TGTGCCAGCAGCTCATCCCTAAACGGCCGAAATCAGCCCCAGCATTTT
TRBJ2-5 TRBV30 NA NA CAWNYGQETQYF TGTGCCTGGAATTACGGGCAAGAGACCCAGTACTTC
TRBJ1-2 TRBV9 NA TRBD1 CASSVSSGGNYGYTF TGTGCCAGCAGCGTATCCTCAGGGGGGAACTATGGCTACACCTTC
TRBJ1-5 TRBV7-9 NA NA CASSLGGGNQPQHF TGTGCCAGCAGCTTGGGTGGGGGGAATCAGCCCCAGCATTTT
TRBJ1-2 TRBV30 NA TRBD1 CAWGDRSLRNYGYTF TGTGCCTGGGGGGACAGATCACTGAGGAACTATGGCTACACCTTC
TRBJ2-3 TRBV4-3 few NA CASSPSGGDTDTQYF TGCGCCAGCAGCCCTTCCGGGGGCGACACAGATACGCAGTATTTT
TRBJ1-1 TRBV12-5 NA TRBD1 CASGLETGYTEAFF TGTGCTAGTGGTTTAGAGACAGGGTACACTGAAGCTTTCTTT
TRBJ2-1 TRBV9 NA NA CASIPRGGSNEQFF TGTGCCAGCATCCCTAGAGGGGGGAGTAATGAGCAGTTCTTC
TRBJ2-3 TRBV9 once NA CASSVVERTFGDTQYF TGTGCCAGCAGCGTAGTGGAGCGGACCTTCGGAGATACGCAGTATTTT
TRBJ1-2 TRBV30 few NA CAWSVDHYGYTF TGTGCCTGGAGTGTAGATCACTATGGCTACACCTTC
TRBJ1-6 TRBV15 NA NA CATRGGGEGNSPLHF TGTGCCACCAGAGGGGGGGGAGAGGGCAATTCACCCCTCCACTTT
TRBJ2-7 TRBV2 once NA CASTRVRGEEQYF TGTGCCAGCACCCGGGTCAGGGGGGAAGAGCAGTACTTC
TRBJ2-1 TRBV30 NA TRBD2 CAWSGISGNEQFF TGTGCCTGGAGTGGGATTAGCGGGAATGAGCAGTTCTTC
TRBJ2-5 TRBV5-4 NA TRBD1 CASSLGQGRQETQYF TGTGCCAGCAGCTTGGGACAGGGGCGGCAAGAGACCCAGTACTTC
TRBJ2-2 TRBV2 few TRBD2 CASHGGLGYTGELFF TGTGCCAGCCATGGGGGACTAGGATACACCGGGGAGCTGTTTTTT
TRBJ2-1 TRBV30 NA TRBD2 CAWSVFSGGLKFF TGTGCCTGGAGTGTATTTAGCGGGGGCCTCAAATTCTTC
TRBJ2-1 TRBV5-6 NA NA CASSLWQNEQFF TGTGCCAGCAGCTTGTGGCAAAATGAGCAGTTCTTC
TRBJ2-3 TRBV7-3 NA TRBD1 CASSYRGATDTQYF TGTGCCAGCAGCTACAGGGGGGCGACAGATACGCAGTATTTT
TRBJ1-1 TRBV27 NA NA CASSLSRGTEAFF TGTGCCAGCAGTTTATCGCGGGGCACTGAAGCTTTCTTT
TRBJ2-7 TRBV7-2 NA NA CASSTGSYEQYF TGTGCCAGCAGCACCGGGAGCTACGAGCAGTACTTC
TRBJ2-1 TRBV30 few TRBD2 CAWSVGVAGSNEQFF TGTGCCTGGAGTGTCGGGGTAGCGGGCTCCAATGAGCAGTTCTTC
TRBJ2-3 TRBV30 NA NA CAWSLFTDTQYF TGTGCCTGGAGTCTTTTCACAGATACGCAGTATTTT
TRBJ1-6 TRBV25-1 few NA CASSEYRQDGRPLHF TGTGCCAGCAGTGAATATCGGCAAGATGGACGTCCCCTCCACTTT
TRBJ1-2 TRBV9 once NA CASSATGHHYGYTF TGTGCCAGCAGCGCGACAGGTCATCACTATGGCTACACCTTC
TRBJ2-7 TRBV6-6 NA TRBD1 CASSYADRDYEQYF TGTGCCAGCAGTTACGCAGACAGGGACTACGAGCAGTACTTC
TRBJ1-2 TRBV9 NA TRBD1 CASSGTGDYGYTF TGTGCCAGCAGCGGGACAGGGGACTATGGCTACACCTTC
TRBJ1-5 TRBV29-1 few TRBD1 CSASTGNQPQHF TGCAGCGCCTCGACAGGGAACCAGCCCCAGCATTTT
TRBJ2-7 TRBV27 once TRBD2 CASSLAGGEQYF TGTGCCAGCAGTCTGGCGGGGGGGGAGCAGTACTTC
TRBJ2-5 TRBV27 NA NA CASSLSGQGEETQYF TGTGCCAGCAGTCTATCCGGGCAGGGAGAAGAGACCCAGTACTTC
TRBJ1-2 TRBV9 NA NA CASSRGNYGYTF TGTGCCAGCAGCCGTGGAAACTATGGCTACACCTTC
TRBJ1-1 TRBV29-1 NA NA CSSGGPGGEAFF TGCAGCTCTGGTGGACCGGGGGGAGAGGCTTTCTTT
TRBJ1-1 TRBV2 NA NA CASRGDFMNTEAFF TGTGCCAGCAGGGGCGATTTCATGAACACTGAAGCTTTCTTT
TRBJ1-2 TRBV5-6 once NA CASSFLRTQVYGYTF TGTGCCAGCAGCTTTTTGCGGACACAGGTCTATGGCTACACCTTC
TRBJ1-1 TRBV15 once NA CATSRRRGVTEAFF TGTGCCACCAGCAGACGTCGGGGGGTTACTGAAGCTTTCTTT
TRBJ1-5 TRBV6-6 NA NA CASSLSNQPQHF TGTGCCAGCAGTTTAAGCAATCAGCCCCAGCATTTT
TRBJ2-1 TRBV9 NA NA CASSRTGGSDYNEQFF TGTGCCAGCAGCAGAACTGGGGGGAGCGATTACAATGAGCAGTTCTTC
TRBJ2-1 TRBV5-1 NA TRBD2 CASSLASGTSAPGRNNEQFF TGCGCCAGCAGCTTGGCCTCAGGGACTAGCGCGCCGGGGAGGAACAATGAGCAGTTCTTC
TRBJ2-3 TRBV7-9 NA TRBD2 CASSRGGLATDTQYF TGTGCCAGCAGCCGGGGTGGACTAGCAACAGATACGCAGTATTTT
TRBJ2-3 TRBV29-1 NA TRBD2 CSVEGTSGTTDTQYF TGCAGCGTTGAAGGGACTAGCGGGACCACAGATACGCAGTATTTT
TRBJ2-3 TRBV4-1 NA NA CASSQGATPRTQYF TGCGCCAGCAGCCAAGGGGCTACCCCACGAACGCAGTATTTT
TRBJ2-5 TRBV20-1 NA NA CSGDYQETQYF TGCAGTGGAGACTACCAAGAGACCCAGTACTTC
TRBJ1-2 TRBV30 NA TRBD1 CAWNHLDRTSYTF TGTGCCTGGAATCACTTGGACAGGACCTCGTACACCTTC